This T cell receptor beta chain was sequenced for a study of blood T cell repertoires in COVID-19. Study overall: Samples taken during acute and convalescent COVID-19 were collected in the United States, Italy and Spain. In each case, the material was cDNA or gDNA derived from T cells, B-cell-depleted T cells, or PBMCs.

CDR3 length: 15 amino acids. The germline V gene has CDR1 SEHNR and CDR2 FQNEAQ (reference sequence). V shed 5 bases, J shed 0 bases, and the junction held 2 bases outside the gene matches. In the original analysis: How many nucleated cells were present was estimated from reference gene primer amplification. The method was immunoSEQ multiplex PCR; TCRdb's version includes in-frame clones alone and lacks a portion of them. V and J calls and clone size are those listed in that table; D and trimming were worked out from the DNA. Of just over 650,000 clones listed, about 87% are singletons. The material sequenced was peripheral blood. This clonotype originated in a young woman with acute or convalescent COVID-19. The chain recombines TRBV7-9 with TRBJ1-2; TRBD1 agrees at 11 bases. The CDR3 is CASSPDRGPNYGYTF. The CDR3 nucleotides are TGTGCCAGCAGCCCGGACAGGGGGCCTAACTATGGCTACACCTTC.